The next 23 T cell receptor beta chains were all read from a single sample in a study of cytotoxic CD8 clonotypes in ibrutinib-treated CLL. Assay used: immunoSEQ multiplex PCR; TCRdb lists only in-frame clones, some missing. The profile covers 200,000 or so clones, with nearly 80% appearing a single time and roughly an eighth taken by the ten largest. The starting material was PBMCs, obtained after 12 months of ibrutinib treatment. Every receptor here comes from a human donor with chronic lymphocytic leukemia.

The CDR3 bases are TGTGCCAGCAGTTACTCCGGGGCGGCTAACTATGGCTACACCTTC. Amino acids: CASSYSGAANYGYTF. The rearrangement joins TRBV6-5 to TRBJ1-2, with D possibly TRBD1 on 5 matching bases. Per germline, CDR1 MNHEY and CDR2 SVGAGI. Trimming took off 0 bases at V and 0 bases at J, with 8 bases between the two ends. The CDR3 has 15 amino acids.

This clone was observed at least ten times. The rearrangement uses TRBV6-4 and TRBJ2-3; 8 positions agree with TRBD2. CDR1 is MRHNA and CDR2 is SNTAGT in the germline V gene. Unmatched junction bases numbered 0, after V lost 0 bases and J lost 1 base. This CDR3 comprises 15 residues. As DNA, the CDR3 is TGTGCCAGCAGTGACTCTAGCGGGGGCACAGATACGCAGTATTTT. Protein product: CASSDSSGGTDTQYF.

This clone was counted a few times. The rearrangement links TRBV30 to TRBJ2-3; D is ambiguous. The V gene lost 2 bases and the J gene lost 4 bases, with 10 bases spanning the gap. Germline CDR1 and CDR2: GTSNPN and SVGIG (reference sequence). The CDR3 has 13 amino acids. In DNA, the CDR3 is TGTGCCTGGAGTCGGCGAGACCCAGATACGCAGTATTTT. It codes for CAWSRRDPDTQYF.

The chain recombines TRBV5-6 with TRBJ2-1; D is perhaps TRBD1 or TRBD2 (5 bases each). Between the trimmed V and J ends, which lost 4 bases and 7 bases, there was a span of 18 bases. CDR1 SGHDT and CDR2 YYEEEE come from the germline V gene. The CDR3 has 15 amino acids. The CDR3 loop reads CASSPRVGTVNEQFF. The CDR3 nucleotides read TGTGCCAGCAGCCCCAGGGTGGGGACGGTGAATGAGCAGTTCTTC.

The chain combines TRBV2 with TRBJ2-5; 7 bases line up with TRBD1. This CDR3 comprises 14 residues. Germline CDR1 is SNHLY and CDR2 is FYNNEI. J was trimmed by 2 bases and V by 5 bases; bases with no gene match: 5. In nucleotides, the CDR3 is TGTGCCAGCAGTCAGGGACAGACACAAGAGACCCAGTACTTC. As protein: CASSQGQTQETQYF.

This clone was seen once. The V gene is TRBV5-1, the J gene TRBJ2-1; 9 nucleotides agree with TRBD1. V dropped 1 base and J dropped 12; count of bases not matched to a gene: 11. This CDR3 comprises 15 residues. Germline V gives CDR1 SGHRS, CDR2 YFSETQ. CDR3 residues: CASSLWTGVQTRQFF. The CDR3, as DNA: TGCGCCAGCAGCTTGTGGACAGGGGTTCAGACTAGGCAGTTCTTC.

The chain is built from TRBV10-3 and TRBJ2-3, with TRBD2 matching 14 bases. The V gene end was trimmed by 6 bases and the J gene end by 3 bases; junction bases not matched to a gene: 14. The CDR3 covers 19 residues. The germline V gene has CDR1 ENHRY and CDR2 SYGVKD. CDR3 residues: CAISSTGLAGVAQTDTQYF. The CDR3 DNA is TGTGCCATCAGCTCAACGGGACTAGCGGGAGTAGCTCAAACAGATACGCAGTATTTT.

The J gene is TRBJ2-3, the V gene TRBV4-1; 8 nucleotides agree with TRBD2. Looked up from germline, CDR1 is MGHRA and CDR2 is YSYEKL. The CDR3 covers 16 residues. The V and J ends lost 3 bases and 6 bases, in that order; junction bases with no gene match: 11. The CDR3 loop reads CASSHLSGGAPDTQYF. The DNA of the CDR3 is TGCGCCAGCAGCCACTTGAGCGGGGGAGCTCCGGATACGCAGTATTTT.

The count of this clone is one. The chain joins TRBV10-3 to TRBJ1-1; 8 nucleotides match TRBD1. The CDR3 totals 14 residues. Germline V gene data show CDR1 as ENHRY and CDR2 as SYGVKD. Trimming cost V 6 bases and J 3 bases; bases outside gene matches: 6. This CDR3 reads CAIRTTGVDTEAFF. The DNA of the CDR3 is TGTGCCATCAGGACGACAGGGGTGGACACTGAAGCTTTCTTT.

The chain carries TRBV29-1 and TRBJ2-7, with D hard to call. The CDR3 spans 12 residues. Per the germline V gene, CDR1 is SQVTM and CDR2 is ANQGSEA. The V gene lost 7 bases and the J gene lost 4 bases, with 14 bases spanning the gap. The chain's CDR3 is CSARAFPYEQYF. CDR3 in DNA: TGCAGCGCTCGGGCCTTCCCGTACGAGCAGTACTTC.

The chain uses TRBV6-1 and TRBJ2-3; D remains unclear. Germline loops: CDR1 MNHNS, CDR2 SASEGT. V gave up 10 bases and J gave up 2 bases, with 10 bases separating them. The CDR3 is 12 amino acids. The CDR3 here is CATLDDTDTQYF. In DNA, the CDR3 is TGTGCCACCCTGGACGACACAGATACGCAGTATTTT.

V is TRBV5-1 and J is TRBJ2-7, with 10 bases lining up with TRBD2. The CDR3 sequence is 15 residues long. The germline CDR1 and CDR2 sequences are SGHRS and YFSETQ. J lost 7 bases, V lost 2 bases, and 9 bases had no gene match. The CDR3, as DNA: TGCGCCAGCAGCTTAGCGGGAGGGCCCTCAGGAGAGCAGTACTTC. Protein product: CASSLAGGPSGEQYF.

The chain employs TRBV6-5 and TRBJ2-2; 8 nucleotides agree with TRBD1. CDR3 size: 15 residues. V shed 5 bases and J 3 bases; nucleotides not matched to a gene: 5. CDR1 is MNHEY and CDR2 is SVGAGI in the germline V gene. For the CDR3, the DNA is TGTGCCAGCAGTGTAGGACAGGGTTACACCGGGGAGCTGTTTTTT. This encodes CASSVGQGYTGELFF.

This clone was recorded a few times. This chain joins TRBV27 and TRBJ2-2, with 9 bases identical to TRBD1. V lost 7 bases to trimming and J lost 4 bases; unmatched junction nucleotides: 10. The CDR3 consists of 16 residues. Germline V gives CDR1 MNHEY, CDR2 SMNVEV (reference sequence). CDR3 amino acids: CASKGTGSFVTGELFF. For the CDR3, the DNA is TGTGCCAGCAAAGGGACAGGGAGTTTTGTCACCGGGGAGCTGTTTTTT.

This chain joins TRBV5-4 and TRBJ2-3, with D uncertain. Germline V gene lookup returns CDR1 SGHNT and CDR2 YYREEE (reference sequence). The V gene lost 1 base and the J gene lost 0 bases, with 3 bases spanning the gap. The CDR3 is 13 residues long. CDR3 residues: CASSLFSTDTQYF. The CDR3 DNA is TGTGCCAGCAGCTTGTTTAGCACAGATACGCAGTATTTT.

The J gene is TRBJ1-2, the V gene TRBV28; D might be TRBD1 (5 bases). V was clipped by 3 bases and J by 4 bases, with 12 bases between them. Germline values: CDR1 MDHEN, CDR2 SYDVKM. This CDR3 region has 14 residues. The CDR3 DNA reads as TGTGCCAGCAGTTTGACAGCAACAACCTATGGCTACACCTTC. Encoded protein: CASSLTATTYGYTF.

The chain couples TRBV28 to TRBJ2-7; 13 positions match TRBD2. The CDR3 totals 21 residues. Looked up from germline, CDR1 is MDHEN and CDR2 is SYDVKM. V shed 5 bases and J 2 bases; nucleotides not matched to a gene: 21. The CDR3 DNA follows: TGTGCCAGCAGTCCCTATCCCGGACTAGCGGGAGTACAAAGCCGTCCCTACGAGCAGTACTTC. As protein: CASSPYPGLAGVQSRPYEQYF.

The chain couples TRBV11-2 to TRBJ2-3; TRBD1 matches 8 bases. The CDR3 sequence is 16 residues long. The J segment lost 0 bases and the V segment lost 3 bases, leaving 5 bases of the junction unmatched. The germline CDR1 and CDR2 sequences are SGHAT and FQNNGV. Written as DNA, the CDR3 is TGTGCCAGCAGCTTCGGACAGGGCCCTAGCACAGATACGCAGTATTTT. Translated: CASSFGQGPSTDTQYF.

The chain employs TRBV13 and TRBJ1-5, with no clear D. The CDR3 loop spans 14 amino acids. V was clipped by 0 bases and J by 2 bases, with 5 bases between them. In germline, CDR1 is PRHDT, CDR2 FYEKMQ (reference sequence). CDR3 sequence reads: CASSLGTGNQPQHF. In DNA form, the CDR3 reads TGTGCCAGCAGCTTAGGGACGGGCAATCAGCCCCAGCATTTT. The whole variable domain, filled in from reference TRBV13 and TRBJ1-5, reads AAGVIQSPRHLIKEKRETATLKCYPIPRHDTVYWYQQGPGQDPQFLISFYEKMQSDKGSIPDRFSAQQFSDYHSELNMSSLELGDSALYFCASSLGTGNQPQHFGDGTRLSIL.

The J gene is TRBJ2-7, the V gene TRBV19; 7 nucleotides agree with TRBD2. The V and J ends lost 7 bases and 4 bases, in that order; junction bases with no gene match: 10. Germline CDR1 and CDR2: LNHDA and SQIVND (reference sequence). There are 14 residues in the CDR3. CDR3 sequence: CASKAGPGGYEQYF. CDR3 coding DNA: TGTGCCAGTAAGGCAGGGCCCGGGGGGTACGAGCAGTACTTC.

The chain joins TRBV30 to TRBJ2-4; the D is unclear. Germline CDR1 reads GTSNPN; CDR2 reads SVGIG (reference sequence). V was shortened by 0 bases and J by 8 bases, with 5 bases between the two germline ends. The CDR3 loop spans 11 amino acids. In DNA, the CDR3 is TGTGCCTGGAGTGTATGGGACATTCAGTACTTC. Protein product: CAWSVWDIQYF.

The CDR3 DNA follows: TGTGCCAGCAGTGCCACAGGGGCCCCGACCTACAATGAGCAGTTCTTC. Amino acid sequence: CASSATGAPTYNEQFF. The chain combines TRBV2 with TRBJ2-1, with 7 bases aligning to TRBD1. The CDR3 length is 16 residues. V shed 4 bases and J 2 bases; nucleotides not matched to a gene: 8. From germline, CDR1 is SNHLY and CDR2 FYNNEI.

The genes are TRBV5-8 and TRBJ1-4; possibly TRBD1 for D (6 bases). The CDR3 extends over 16 amino acids. The V gene's germline CDR1 is SGHTS and CDR2 YDEGEE. The V gene lost 5 bases and the J gene lost 5 bases, with 19 bases spanning the gap. CDR3 amino acids: CASSSPPGQPNEKLFF. The CDR3 nucleotides read TGTGCCAGCAGTTCCCCACCGGGACAACCAAATGAAAAACTGTTTTTT.